These 12 T cell receptor beta chains originate from one sample sequenced in a study of T cell repertoires in ileal Crohn's disease. Specified time point: neoterminal ileum biopsy at postoperative endoscopy, about 6 months after surgery. Repertoires were generated with immunoSEQ multiplex PCR, while TCRdb's copy carries only in-frame clones and drops some. The data show around 13,000 clones, 60% to 80% seen once. The material sequenced was ileal tissue. Source of these receptors: an adult with Crohn's disease.

This chain links TRBV6-1 with TRBJ1-2; 8 bases map to TRBD1. The trim removed 6 bases at V and 3 bases at J, leaving 6 bases unmatched. The germline V gene has CDR1 MNHNS and CDR2 SASEGT. The CDR3 sequence is 14 residues long. The CDR3 DNA reads TGTGCCAGCAGCGCAGGGGGCGCGTACTATGGCTACACCTTC. It is translated as CASSAGGAYYGYTF.

The chain recombines TRBV7-8 with TRBJ1-5; D might be TRBD1 (5 bases). V was trimmed by 3 bases and J by 7 bases, leaving 13 bases between them. The CDR3 is 14 residues long. Per the germline V gene, CDR1 is SGHVS and CDR2 is FQNEAQ. The CDR3 DNA reads TGTGCCAGCAGCTTCAGGGAATCCGACCAGCCCCAGCATTTT. Translated, it gives CASSFRESDQPQHF.

The chain is built from TRBV27 and TRBJ2-7; 11 positions match TRBD1. The V gene end was trimmed by 4 bases and the J gene end by 4 bases; junction bases not matched to a gene: 9. The germline V gene has CDR1 MNHEY and CDR2 SMNVEV (reference sequence). This CDR3 is built from 16 residues. CDR3 nucleotides: TGTGCCAGCAGTTCACCTCGGACAGGGGGCACGTACGAGCAGTACTTC. The encoded protein is CASSSPRTGGTYEQYF.

This clone was counted between two and nine times. The genes are TRBV11-2 and TRBJ2-7; D is undetermined. Germline V gene data show CDR1 as SGHAT and CDR2 as FQNNGV. V lost 5 bases to trimming and J lost 0 bases, with 17 bases between them. The CDR3 runs to 16 residues. CDR3 coding DNA: TGTGCCAGCAGCCCGTACACCGAACTCAGCTCCTACGAGCAGTACTTC. It yields the protein CASSPYTELSSYEQYF.

The chain carries TRBV11-2 and TRBJ2-1; D ambiguous. The germline V gene encodes CDR1 SGHAT and CDR2 FQNNGV. The V and J ends lost 6 bases and 6 bases respectively, with 21 bases between them. CDR3 length: 16 residues. The CDR3 is CASSQDGYQDSNEQFF. The CDR3 nucleotides read TGTGCCAGCAGTCAAGATGGGTATCAGGATAGCAATGAGCAGTTCTTC.

This chain connects TRBV7-9 to TRBJ2-5; D is uncertain. CDR1 is SEHNR and CDR2 is FQNEAQ in the germline V gene (reference sequence). V shed 2 bases and J shed 5 bases, with 6 bases lying between them. This CDR3 has 12 amino acids. The DNA for the CDR3 is TGTGCCAGCAGCTTAAGGCCGGAGACCCAGTACTTC. Protein: CASSLRPETQYF.

The V and J genes are TRBV2 and TRBJ2-1; 12 bases are a match to TRBD1. The germline V gene encodes CDR1 SNHLY and CDR2 FYNNEI. The CDR3 consists of 15 residues. J gave up 9 bases and V 4 bases, and 7 bases lay outside the gene matches. CDR3 sequence: CASSAGQGARGEQFF. The CDR3 DNA is TGTGCCAGCAGTGCGGGACAGGGGGCGAGGGGTGAGCAGTTCTTC.

This clone came up a few times. The junction differs from germline at one of its ends, possibly a read error. CDR3 in amino acids: CASSPDRGSGELFF. The CDR3 DNA reads as TGTGCTAGCAGTCCGGACAGGGGGTCCGGGGAGCTGTTTTTT. This chain links TRBV7-7 with TRBJ2-2, with 10 bases lining up with TRBD1. This CDR3 region has 14 residues. Germline CDR1 and CDR2: SSHAT and FNYEAQ (reference sequence).

The chain has TRBV28 and TRBJ1-1, with no clear D. V was clipped by 2 bases and J by 3 bases, with 10 bases between them. The CDR3 covers 14 residues. CDR1 and CDR2 from the germline V gene are MDHEN and SYDVKM. CDR3 sequence: CASSLRSSDTEAFF. CDR3 nucleotides: TGTGCCAGCAGTTTAAGATCGTCTGACACTGAAGCTTTCTTT.

This clone was detected once. The chain is built from TRBV27 and TRBJ2-7; D remains ambiguous. Trimming pared 2 bases from V and 3 bases from J, leaving 8 bases between. The CDR3 has 13 residues. Germline V CDR1 and CDR2: MNHEY, SMNVEV (reference sequence). For the CDR3, the DNA is TGTGCCAGCAGTTTAAAAACGGACTACGAGCAGTACTTC. It translates to CASSLKTDYEQYF.

V is TRBV29-1 and J is TRBJ2-3, with a tentative D call TRBD2 (7 bases). The CDR3 runs 13 residues. Germline V CDR1 and CDR2: SQVTM, ANQGSEA. V lost 7 bases and J lost 3, with 14 bases in between. The CDR3 here is CSAQAGTTDTQYF. The CDR3 nucleotides read TGCAGCGCCCAAGCGGGGACAACAGATACGCAGTATTTT.

The V gene is TRBV4-2, the J gene TRBJ1-4, with no clear D. CDR1 is LGHNA, CDR2 YNFKEQ, per germline. V was cut by 7 bases and J by 0 bases, with 15 bases left in between. The CDR3 loop spans 16 amino acids. CDR3 sequence: CASTPGVLATNEKLFF. The CDR3, as DNA: TGTGCCAGCACCCCTGGGGTCTTGGCAACTAATGAAAAACTGTTTTTT.